This TCR beta chain was sequenced in a study of blood T cell repertoires in COVID-19. The data were produced by immunoSEQ multiplex PCR, yet TCRdb's version contains in-frame clones alone and is incomplete. The sample lists around 180,000 clones; roughly nine tenths were seen once. The material sequenced was peripheral blood. This TCR was recovered from a man aged 65 to 79 with active or convalescent COVID-19.

The CDR3 coding sequence is TGCAGCGTTGAGAACGACAGGGACTATGGCTACACCTTC. Amino acids: CSVENDRDYGYTF. The chain carries TRBV29-1 and TRBJ1-2; 7 nucleotides agree with TRBD1. Germline V gene lookup returns CDR1 SQVTM and CDR2 ANQGSEA. The junction had 4 bases not matched to a gene; V was cut back by 3 bases and J by 3 bases. The CDR3 has 13 amino acids.